Below are 30 T cell receptor beta chains sequenced from a single sample in a study of blood T cell repertoires in COVID-19. Sequenced by immunoSEQ multiplex PCR; TCRdb stores in-frame clones only, minus some. The sample has fewer than 85,000 clones, about 87% seen once. Sequenced material: peripheral blood. Receptors originate from a human donor in a cohort sampled during active COVID-19.

This chain uses TRBV18 with TRBJ2-7; D possibly corresponds to TRBD1 (5 bases). V lost 0 bases to trimming and J lost 0 bases, with 21 bases between them. There are 19 residues in the CDR3. CDR1 KGHSH and CDR2 LQKENI come from the germline V gene. The chain's CDR3 is CASSPPSQGSRFSSYEQYF. For the CDR3, the DNA is TGTGCCAGCTCACCACCATCTCAGGGTTCACGTTTTTCCTCCTACGAGCAGTACTTC.

The chain recombines TRBV2 with TRBJ2-7; a possible D gene is TRBD1 (5 bases). Looked up from germline, CDR1 is SNHLY and CDR2 is FYNNEI. The ends were cut back, 6 bases at V and 2 bases at J, with 14 bases in the middle. CDR3 length: 14 residues. This CDR3 is CASSRQKVAYEQYF. CDR3 sequence (DNA): TGTGCCAGCAGCCGACAGAAGGTAGCCTACGAGCAGTACTTC.

This clone showed up just a few times. The CDR3 DNA is TGTGCCTGCAGAGAGACAGGCCCAGGACGATCTGGAAACACCATATATTTT. It codes for CACRETGPGRSGNTIYF. This chain connects TRBV19 to TRBJ1-3, with D possibly TRBD1 on 6 matching bases. V gave up 11 bases and J gave up 1 base, with 24 bases separating them. Germline lookup yields CDR1 LNHDA and CDR2 SQIVND (reference sequence). This CDR3 comprises 17 residues.

The CDR3 region has the DNA TGCGCCAGCAGACTCGCGGGACTTATAAAACTTGGAAACAATGAGCAGTTCTTC. Protein product: CASRLAGLIKLGNNEQFF. The gene calls are TRBV10-1 and TRBJ2-1, with a tentative D call TRBD2 (6 bases). Trimming took off 6 bases at V and 5 bases at J, with 26 bases between the two ends. Germline CDR1 and CDR2: WNHNN and SYGVQD (reference sequence). The CDR3 sequence is 18 residues long.

V gene TRBV9 combines with J gene TRBJ2-3, with 7 positions matching TRBD1. Trimming at V came to 0 bases and at J to 0 bases, leaving 4 bases not matched to a gene. This CDR3 region has 16 residues. The V gene's germline CDR1 is SGDLS and CDR2 YYNGEE. The CDR3 DNA reads TGTGCCAGCAGCGTAGGGGGACAGCGTAGCACAGATACGCAGTATTTT. This codes for CASSVGGQRSTDTQYF. Complete variable domain (other parts from reference TRBV9 and TRBJ2-3): DSGVTQTPKHLITATGQRVTLRCSPRSGDLSVYWYQQSLDQGLQFLIQYYNGEERAKGNILERFSAQQFPDLHSELNLSSLELGDSALYFCASSVGGQRSTDTQYFGPGTRLTVL.

This clone is medium-sized within its sample. The chain links TRBV6-5 to TRBJ1-4; tentatively, D is TRBD1 (6 bases). Germline CDR1 and CDR2: MNHEY and SVGAGI. CDR3 size: 15 residues. V lost 5 bases and J 6 bases, leaving 16 bases between the germline ends. The CDR3 reads CASSKNRDGDEKLFF. The CDR3, as DNA: TGTGCCAGCAGTAAAAACAGGGATGGGGATGAAAAACTGTTTTTT.

J is TRBJ2-5 and V is TRBV28; 16 bases are shared with TRBD2. CDR3 length: 22 residues. The V segment lost 4 bases and the J segment 2 bases; nucleotides outside the gene matches: 19. The germline V gene encodes CDR1 MDHEN and CDR2 SYDVKM. CDR3 DNA sequence: TGTGCCAGCAGTTCCATCCCCACAGGGCCGGGACTAGCGGGAGGGACTCAAGAGACCCAGTACTTC. Its protein product is CASSSIPTGPGLAGGTQETQYF.

V gene TRBV27 combines with J gene TRBJ2-2; possibly TRBD1 for D (6 bases). Germline V lookup: CDR1 MNHEY, CDR2 SMNVEV (reference sequence). Trimming left V 5 bases short and J 3 bases short, with 16 bases between. The CDR3 is made up of 16 amino acids. Here the CDR3 reads CASSPINRVDTGELFF. DNA for the CDR3: TGTGCCAGCAGTCCTATTAACAGGGTTGACACCGGGGAGCTGTTTTTT.

This chain connects TRBV19 to TRBJ2-2, with D possibly TRBD2 on 5 matching bases. Per the germline V gene, CDR1 is LNHDA and CDR2 is SQIVND (reference sequence). The CDR3 totals 15 residues. The V gene lost 3 bases and the J gene lost 5 bases, with 13 bases spanning the gap. As DNA, the CDR3 is TGTGCCAGTAGTATCGGGTCGCGGAGGACCGGGGAGCTGTTTTTT. Translation gives CASSIGSRRTGELFF.

This chain uses TRBV19 with TRBJ1-4, with 7 bases identical to TRBD1. The V segment lost 5 bases and the J segment 7 bases; nucleotides outside the gene matches: 10. Germline V gene data show CDR1 as LNHDA and CDR2 as SQIVND (reference sequence). CDR3 length: 15 residues. The CDR3 sequence is CASSPLRQGAEKLFF. CDR3 DNA sequence: TGTGCCAGTAGTCCCCTCCGACAGGGTGCTGAAAAACTGTTTTTT.

The J gene is TRBJ1-6, the V gene TRBV27; 7 bases align to TRBD1. CDR1 MNHEY and CDR2 SMNVEV come from the germline V gene (reference sequence). V was clipped by 6 bases and J by 14 bases; unmatched bases: 13. The CDR3 spans 14 residues. CDR3 coding DNA: TGTGCCAGCAGGGGAACAGGGGACACGGAGACCCTCCACTTT. It yields the protein CASRGTGDTETLHF.

The chain recombines TRBV5-8 with TRBJ1-2, with 8 bases aligning to TRBD1. The length of the CDR3 is 18 residues. Germline assignment: CDR1 SGHTS and CDR2 YDEGEE. V lost 3 bases and J lost 5; bases outside the gene matches: 18. The CDR3 nucleotides read TGTGCCAGCAGCTCAGGGGGCGCAGGGGGCCACCTTACATATGGCTACACCTTC. This translates into CASSSGGAGGHLTYGYTF.

This chain uses TRBV5-5 with TRBJ1-5; D unclear. This CDR3 contains 14 residues. Germline V gene sequence: CDR1 SGHKS, CDR2 YYEKEE (reference sequence). V lost 7 bases, J lost 0 bases, and 11 bases lay in between. In DNA form, the CDR3 reads TGTGCCAGCGATCCGGGATTTAGCAATCAGCCCCAGCATTTT. Translation: CASDPGFSNQPQHF.

This chain uses TRBV4-2 with TRBJ2-2; TRBD2 matches at 7 bases. The CDR3 spans 14 residues. The junction had 3 bases not matched to a gene; V was cut back by 4 bases and J by 4 bases. The V gene's germline CDR1 is LGHNA and CDR2 YNFKEQ. The CDR3 loop is CASSRPGGTGELFF. Here the CDR3 DNA reads TGTGCCAGCAGCCGCCCGGGGGGCACCGGGGAGCTGTTTTTT.

CDR3 sequence: CASSPSPYVPTSGKGETQYF. CDR3 sequence (DNA): TGTGCCAGCAGTCCCAGCCCCTATGTCCCGACTAGCGGGAAGGGAGAGACCCAGTACTTC. The chain is built from TRBV27 and TRBJ2-5, with 11 bases aligning to TRBD2. There are 20 residues in the CDR3. The ends lost 5 bases at V and 4 bases at J; junction bases unmatched: 21. Germline assignment: CDR1 MNHEY and CDR2 SMNVEV (reference sequence).

The chain employs TRBV6-1 and TRBJ2-2; weak D call: TRBD2 (5 bases). Germline V gives CDR1 MNHNS, CDR2 SASEGT. V gave up 3 bases and J gave up 6 bases, with 14 bases separating them. CDR3 size: 15 residues. CDR3 region: CASSDRGRGAGELFF. The CDR3 DNA reads TGTGCCAGCAGTGATAGAGGGAGAGGCGCCGGGGAGCTGTTTTTT.

The chain combines TRBV7-2 with TRBJ1-1; D ambiguous. This CDR3 contains 13 residues. V lost 0 bases to trimming and J lost 1 base, with 3 bases between them. Germline V gene data show CDR1 as SGHTA and CDR2 as FQGNSA. The DNA for the CDR3 is TGTGCCAGCAGCTTAGCCCGGAACACTGAAGCTTTCTTT. This encodes CASSLARNTEAFF.

Here the CDR3 reads CASSQTQGGDYEQYF. Written as DNA, the CDR3 is TGCGCCAGCAGCCAAACACAGGGAGGGGACTACGAGCAGTACTTC. V usage is TRBV4-1 and J usage is TRBJ2-7; possible D gene TRBD2, 7 bases. V was clipped by 2 bases and J by 3 bases, with 14 bases between them. CDR3 length equals 15 residues. Germline-derived CDR1 and CDR2 are MGHRA and YSYEKL.

This chain joins TRBV3-1 (or the pseudogene TRBV3-2) and TRBJ2-3; 7 bases map to TRBD2. The CDR3 spans 17 residues. Germline V gene sequence: CDR1 LGHDT, CDR2 YNNKEL (reference sequence). Germline trimming cut 0 bases from V and 7 bases from J; bases unmatched to any gene: 13. Here the CDR3 DNA reads TGTGCCAGCAGCCAAGATGTAGGGCGGGAGTCCTTTTATACGCAGTATTTT. Residues: CASSQDVGRESFYTQYF.

This clone rates as medium-sized. The rearrangement joins TRBV19 to TRBJ1-2; 9 bases map to TRBD1. The CDR3 contains 15 residues. CDR1 is LNHDA and CDR2 is SQIVND in the germline V gene (reference sequence). V shed 5 bases, J shed 5 bases, and the junction held 9 bases outside the gene matches. The CDR3 protein is CASSWGTGGGYGYTF. The CDR3 DNA reads as TGTGCCAGTAGTTGGGGTACAGGGGGCGGTTATGGCTACACCTTC.

The chain combines TRBV11-2 with TRBJ2-5, with D maybe TRBD2 (6 bases). Germline V gene lookup returns CDR1 SGHAT and CDR2 FQNNGV. V lost 0 bases to trimming and J lost 5 bases, with 10 bases between them. This CDR3 has 14 amino acids. DNA of the CDR3: TGTGCCAGCAGCTTAGATCGGCTAGCGGAGACCCAGTACTTC. Its protein is CASSLDRLAETQYF.

The chain employs TRBV28 and TRBJ2-1, with D unclear. V dropped 5 bases and J dropped 6 bases, with 14 bases sitting between them. Germline-derived CDR1 and CDR2 are MDHEN and SYDVKM. The CDR3 spans 14 residues. The CDR3 bases are TGTGCCAGCAGTCGTTCTCAGTCGATCAATGAGCAGTTCTTC. This gives the protein CASSRSQSINEQFF.

DNA of the CDR3: TGCGCCAGCAGCTTGACACAGGGGGAGCAGTTCTTC. This sequence encodes CASSLTQGEQFF. The gene calls are TRBV5-1 and TRBJ2-1; 7 bases match TRBD1. Trimming took 1 base from V and 10 from J; bases not matched to a gene: 2. The CDR3 spans 12 residues. Germline CDR1 reads SGHRS; CDR2 reads YFSETQ.

V gene TRBV2 combines with J gene TRBJ2-5; weak D call: TRBD1 (5 bases). The CDR3 runs to 14 residues. V gave up 2 bases and J gave up 3 bases, with 10 bases separating them. Germline lookup yields CDR1 SNHLY and CDR2 FYNNEI. In DNA, the CDR3 is TGTGCCAGCAGTGAAACAGGTAACGAAGAGACCCAGTACTTC. Translation gives CASSETGNEETQYF.

The rearrangement joins TRBV24-1 to TRBJ1-2; D is possibly TRBD1 (6 bases). Germline CDR1 KGHDR, CDR2 SFDVKD. The CDR3 is made up of 15 amino acids. V lost 4 bases to trimming and J lost 4 bases, with 15 bases between them. The CDR3 protein is CATSDRGGEGYGYTF. Here the CDR3 DNA reads TGTGCCACCAGTGACCGAGGGGGGGAAGGCTATGGCTACACCTTC.

The chain recombines TRBV7-2 with TRBJ2-1, with TRBD2 matching over 9 bases. V lost 5 bases and J lost 4; bases outside the gene matches: 6. The V gene's germline CDR1 is SGHTA and CDR2 FQGNSA. CDR3 length: 15 residues. CDR3 residues: CASSTLAGSYNEQFF. For the CDR3, the DNA is TGTGCCAGCAGCACCCTAGCGGGAAGTTACAATGAGCAGTTCTTC. The complete variable domain, with remaining parts taken from reference TRBV7-2 and TRBJ2-1, reads GAGVSQSPSNKVTEKGKDVELRCDPISGHTALYWYRQSLGQGLEFLIYFQGNSAPDKSGLPSDRFSAERTGGSVSTLTIQRTQQEDSAVYLCASSTLAGSYNEQFFGPGTRLTVL.

V usage is TRBV5-1 and J usage is TRBJ2-1; possibly TRBD2 for D (6 bases). This CDR3 has 16 amino acids. The ends were cut back, 3 bases at V and 6 bases at J, with 19 bases in the middle. CDR1 and CDR2 (germline): SGHRS, YFSETQ. The CDR3 sequence: CASSSPRLEFRNEQFF. CDR3 coding DNA: TGCGCCAGCAGCTCCCCCCGACTAGAATTCCGCAATGAGCAGTTCTTC.

The chain carries TRBV5-1 and TRBJ2-7, with 7 bases fitting TRBD1. The junction had 9 bases not matched to a gene; V was cut back by 3 bases and J by 3 bases. The CDR3 has 15 residues. Germline values: CDR1 SGHRS, CDR2 YFSETQ. The CDR3 DNA follows: TGCGCCAGCAGCTATACCTCCGGGACAGTCTACGAGCAGTACTTC. Translating gives CASSYTSGTVYEQYF.

The chain uses TRBV2 and TRBJ2-5, with TRBD1 matching over 8 bases. CDR3 length: 14 residues. Per germline, CDR1 SNHLY and CDR2 FYNNEI. V gave up 3 bases and J gave up 4 bases; unmatched junction bases: 4. The CDR3 coding sequence is TGTGCCAGCAGTGATGACAGGGGCCGAGAGACCCAGTACTTC. Its protein is CASSDDRGRETQYF.

This chain links TRBV21-1 with TRBJ1-5; no check of the table's D call, TRBD1, against the DNA was made. TRBV21-1 is recorded as a pseudogene. There are 16 residues in the CDR3. CDR3 coding DNA: TGTGCCAGCAGCACCAAAGTTGGGACAGATGATCAGCCCCAGCATTTT. Encoded protein: CASSTKVGTDDQPQHF.